These 26 T cell receptor beta chains were all obtained from the same sample, sequenced in a study of vaccination effects on CD4 cells after COVID-19. TCRdb's table, derived via immunoSEQ multiplex PCR, lists solely in-frame clones and lacks some. The sample shows 25,000 to 30,000 clones, about 73% of them seen only once. Under the ViraFEST assay, PBMC were stimulated with viral peptide pools so that antigen-specific CD4+ T cells expanded. Sequencing was performed afterwards. The authors isolated CD4+ T cells after nine to eleven days of culture. Participants were vaccinated with two doses of either the BNT162b2 or mRNA-1273 vaccine. Their target antigens are unknown. Sequencing used CD4+ T cells from PBMCs cultured with HCoV-NL63 spike peptides, obtained after COVID-19 vaccination. These receptors were obtained from a human donor who received a COVID-19 vaccine.

The chain recombines TRBV6-4 with TRBJ2-3; 11 bases line up with TRBD2. Germline CDR1 reads MRHNA; CDR2 reads SNTAGT. V was pared by 2 bases and J by 0 bases, with 16 bases of the junction left unmatched. CDR3 size: 21 residues. The CDR3 is CASSDPLKTGLADASTDTQYF. In DNA form, the CDR3 reads TGTGCCAGCAGTGACCCACTTAAAACGGGACTAGCGGATGCTAGCACAGATACGCAGTATTTT.

The rearrangement joins TRBV6-5 to TRBJ1-6; 8 bases are shared with TRBD1. CDR3 length: 16 amino acids. Germline CDR1 and CDR2: MNHEY and SVGAGI. The trim removed 2 bases at V and 9 bases at J, leaving 9 bases unmatched. CDR3 in DNA: TGTGCCAGCAGTTACACGACAGGGGCTCCTGGTTCACCCCTCCACTTT. Its translation is CASSYTTGAPGSPLHF.

The genes are TRBV30 and TRBJ1-5, with D tentatively TRBD1 (5 bases). CDR1 and CDR2 from the germline V gene are GTSNPN and SVGIG (reference sequence). The CDR3 extends over 13 amino acids. The V end lost 3 bases, the J end lost 6 bases, and 12 bases lay between the germline ends. Written as DNA, the CDR3 is TGTGCCTGGAGCGCAGGGTATGGTCAGCCCCAGCATTTT. Its translation is CAWSAGYGQPQHF. Combining the CDR3 with reference TRBV30 and TRBJ1-5 gives the whole variable domain SQTIHQWPATLVQPVGSPLSLECTVEGTSNPNLYWYRQAAGRGLQLLFYSVGIGQISSEVPQNLSASRPQDRQFILSSKKLLLSDSGFYLCAWSAGYGQPQHFGDGTRLSIL.

The chain joins TRBV14 to TRBJ2-6; 12 bases are shared with TRBD2. The CDR3 has 21 amino acids. V gave up 4 bases and J gave up 2 bases; unmatched junction bases: 15. Germline assignment: CDR1 SGHDN and CDR2 FVKESK. The CDR3 nucleotides read TGTGCCAGCAGCCCCGGACTAGCGGGACCCTTTAGGGGTCCTGGGGCCAACGTCCTGACTTTC. It codes for CASSPGLAGPFRGPGANVLTF. Full variable domain (outside the CDR3, taken from reference TRBV14 and TRBJ2-6): EAGVTQFPSHSVIEKGQTVTLRCDPISGHDNLYWYRRVMGKEIKFLLHFVKESKQDESGMPNNRFLAERTGGTYSTLKVQPAELEDSGVYFCASSPGLAGPFRGPGANVLTFGAGSRLTVL.

The chain has TRBV3-1 (or the pseudogene TRBV3-2) and TRBJ1-5, with D perhaps matching TRBD1 (6 bases). CDR3 length: 14 residues. Germline lookup yields CDR1 LGHDT and CDR2 YNNKEL (reference sequence). Deletions cut 3 bases from V and 5 bases from J, with 11 bases between. This CDR3 is CASSQSTGYQPQHF. For the CDR3, the DNA is TGTGCCAGCAGCCAGTCGACAGGATATCAGCCCCAGCATTTT.

This clone was observed once. The genes are TRBV5-1 and TRBJ2-1; D may correspond to TRBD1 or TRBD2 (6 bases each). With 3 bases removed from V and 3 bases from J, the gap between germline ends came to 13 bases. The CDR3 extends over 15 amino acids. Germline V gene sequence: CDR1 SGHRS, CDR2 YFSETQ. This chain's CDR3 is CASSSTEGGYNEQFF. The CDR3 DNA reads TGCGCCAGCAGCTCTACAGAGGGGGGCTACAATGAGCAGTTCTTC.

As DNA, the CDR3 is TGCGCCAGCAGCAAAGGGACTAGCGGGATGAAAGATACGCAGTATTTT. Translated, it gives CASSKGTSGMKDTQYF. The chain has TRBV5-1 and TRBJ2-3, with 13 bases aligning to TRBD2. J lost 5 bases, V lost 4 bases, and 7 bases had no gene match. The length of the CDR3 is 16 residues. CDR1 and CDR2 from the germline V gene are SGHRS and YFSETQ. The full variable domain, in which reference TRBV5-1 and TRBJ2-3 provide the parts outside the CDR3, is KAGVTQTPRYLIKTRGQQVTLSCSPISGHRSVSWYQQTPGQGLQFLFEYFSETQRNKGNFPGRFSGRQFSNSRSEMNVSTLELGDSALYLCASSKGTSGMKDTQYFGPGTRLTVL.

This clone has only one observation. The chain combines TRBV7-9 with TRBJ2-3, with D uncertain. CDR1 SEHNR and CDR2 FQNEAQ come from the germline V gene (reference sequence). Trimming left V 1 base short and J 5 bases short, with 13 bases between. The CDR3 is 15 residues long. CDR3 nucleotide sequence: TGTGCCAGCAGCTTAGGGGGTGTAGGTCGAGATACGCAGTATTTT. As protein: CASSLGGVGRDTQYF. The full variable domain, with the rest looked up from reference TRBV7-9 and TRBJ2-3, is DTGVSQNPRHKITKRGQNVTFRCDPISEHNRLYWYRQTLGQGPEFLTYFQNEAQLEKSRLLSDRFSAERPKGSFSTLEIQRTEQGDSAMYLCASSLGGVGRDTQYFGPGTRLTVL.

This clone was found a few times. V usage is TRBV3-1 (or the pseudogene TRBV3-2) and J usage is TRBJ2-7, with 10 bases lining up with TRBD1. The trim removed 3 bases at V and 3 bases at J, leaving 2 bases unmatched. The CDR3 length is 14 residues. Germline-derived CDR1 and CDR2 are LGHDT and YNNKEL (reference sequence). The CDR3 DNA reads TGTGCCAGCAGCCAGACAGGGGGCTACTACGAGCAGTACTTC. The encoded protein is CASSQTGGYYEQYF.

V usage is TRBV10-3 and J usage is TRBJ2-3; 8 nucleotides match TRBD2. Looked up from germline, CDR1 is ENHRY and CDR2 is SYGVKD. The CDR3 is 17 amino acids. The V and J ends lost 6 bases and 1 base, in that order; junction bases with no gene match: 12. CDR3 in amino acids: CAISGGGGPFRTDTQYF. DNA of the CDR3: TGTGCCATCAGCGGAGGCGGGGGGCCTTTTCGCACAGATACGCAGTATTTT.

The V call is TRBV3-1 (or the pseudogene TRBV3-2), the J call TRBJ2-3; 15 bases align to TRBD2. After removal of 6 bases from V and 5 bases from J, the junction contained 6 bases not matched to a gene. This CDR3 contains 16 residues. Germline CDR1 reads LGHDT; CDR2 reads YNNKEL (reference sequence). The CDR3 coding sequence is TGTGCCAGCAGTTCCGGACTAGCGGGGGGGGAAGATACGCAGTATTTT. Amino acids: CASSSGLAGGEDTQYF.

The chain uses TRBV10-2 and TRBJ2-3, with D perhaps matching TRBD1 or TRBD2 (5 bases each). Trimming stripped 7 bases from V and 2 bases from J, with 10 bases between. Per germline, CDR1 WSHSY and CDR2 SAAADI. The CDR3 runs to 13 residues. The CDR3 is CASNRGHTDTQYF. CDR3 in DNA: TGCGCCAGCAACCGGGGCCACACAGATACGCAGTATTTT.

This clone was counted a single time. The V gene is TRBV14, the J gene TRBJ2-5; 8 nucleotides match TRBD2. With V trimmed by 4 bases and J by 3 bases, 7 bases remained unmatched. CDR3 length: 15 residues. The germline V gene has CDR1 SGHDN and CDR2 FVKESK. The CDR3 nucleotides read TGTGCCAGCAGCCGCTGGACTAGCAAAAAAGAGACCCAGTACTTC. It is translated as CASSRWTSKKETQYF.

The chain uses TRBV6-1 and TRBJ1-5; 7 positions match TRBD1. Germline lookup yields CDR1 MNHNS and CDR2 SASEGT. V gave up 3 bases and J gave up 6 bases; unmatched junction bases: 5. This CDR3 region has 14 residues. In DNA form, the CDR3 reads TGTGCCAGCAGTGAGGGACAGTTAGTTCAGCCCCAGCATTTT. Its protein is CASSEGQLVQPQHF.

This clone occurred a few times. The chain carries TRBV10-1 and TRBJ2-2; D is perhaps TRBD1 or TRBD2 (5 bases each). The CDR3 has 15 amino acids. Trimming removed 6 bases from V and 3 bases from J, with 14 bases in between. Germline CDR1 is WNHNN and CDR2 is SYGVQD (reference sequence). CDR3 region: CASRGGLGDTGELFF. The DNA of the CDR3 is TGCGCCAGCAGGGGTGGATTGGGGGACACCGGGGAGCTGTTTTTT.

The CDR3 DNA reads as TGCGCCAGCAACACCGGGCCTGCCTACGAGCAGTACTTC. This translates into CASNTGPAYEQYF. The rearrangement links TRBV10-2 to TRBJ2-7; no firm D call. Trimming pared 7 bases from V and 2 bases from J, leaving 12 bases between. Germline V CDR1 and CDR2: WSHSY, SAAADI. This CDR3 is built from 13 residues.

V is TRBV19 and J is TRBJ1-2; the match to TRBD1 covers 9 bases. CDR3 length equals 13 residues. Germline-derived CDR1 and CDR2 are LNHDA and SQIVND (reference sequence). Trimming at V came to 6 bases and at J to 5 bases, leaving 4 bases not matched to a gene. The CDR3 here is CASSGTGRYGYTF. As DNA, the CDR3 is TGTGCCAGTAGCGGGACAGGGAGATATGGCTACACCTTC. Looking up the rest from reference TRBV19 and TRBJ1-2 gives the full variable domain: DGGITQSPKYLFRKEGQNVTLSCEQNLNHDAMYWYRQDPGQGLRLIYYSQIVNDFQKGDIAEGYSVSREKKESFPLTVTSAQKNPTAFYLCASSGTGRYGYTFGSGTRLTVV.

The V call is TRBV30, the J call TRBJ2-3; possible D gene TRBD2, 6 bases. This CDR3 spans 13 amino acids. The V end lost 3 bases, the J end lost 4 bases, and 11 bases lay between the germline ends. CDR1 and CDR2 (germline): GTSNPN, SVGIG (reference sequence). CDR3 sequence reads: CAWSRRRADTQYF. The CDR3 bases are TGTGCCTGGAGCCGCCGGAGGGCAGATACGCAGTATTTT.

The genes are TRBV2 and TRBJ1-3, with 8 bases matching TRBD1. The CDR3 has 16 residues. In germline, CDR1 is SNHLY, CDR2 FYNNEI. Losses at the gene ends were 4 bases for V and 0 bases for J; bases not matched to a gene: 5. CDR3: CASSVQGASSGNTIYF. DNA of the CDR3: TGTGCCAGCAGTGTTCAGGGGGCCAGCTCTGGAAACACCATATATTTT. The whole variable domain, remainder taken from reference TRBV2 and TRBJ1-3, is EPEVTQTPSHQVTQMGQEVILRCVPISNHLYFYWYRQILGQKVEFLVSFYNNEISEKSEIFDDQFSVERPDGSNFTLKIRSTKLEDSAMYFCASSVQGASSGNTIYFGEGSWLTVV.

This chain links TRBV27 with TRBJ1-5, with TRBD1 identical over 10 bases. This CDR3 region has 16 residues. The germline V gene encodes CDR1 MNHEY and CDR2 SMNVEV (reference sequence). Trimming took 2 bases from V and 3 from J; bases not matched to a gene: 4. CDR3 residues: CASSLRGTGVNQPQHF. In nucleotides, the CDR3 is TGTGCCAGCAGTTTACGCGGGACAGGGGTCAATCAGCCCCAGCATTTT.

The V and J genes are TRBV11-2 and TRBJ1-2; D not resolved. V lost 3 bases and J lost 6, with 8 bases in between. There are 12 residues in the CDR3. Germline V gives CDR1 SGHAT, CDR2 FQNNGV. CDR3 sequence (DNA): TGTGCCAGCAGCTTTATTGGGAATGGCTACACCTTC. This gives the protein CASSFIGNGYTF.

The V and J genes are TRBV4-1 and TRBJ2-1, with 8 bases that match TRBD2. Looked up from germline, CDR1 is MGHRA and CDR2 is YSYEKL. J gave up 7 bases and V 4 bases, and 9 bases lay outside the gene matches. CDR3 length: 15 residues. The CDR3 bases are TGCGCCAGCAGCCCCCGGGGGAGCGGGAGAAATGAGCAGTTCTTC. Translating it yields CASSPRGSGRNEQFF.

CDR3 in DNA: TGTGCCAGCAGCGTAGGGTCCGTTAGCAATCAGCCCCAGCATTTT. This codes for CASSVGSVSNQPQHF. The rearrangement uses TRBV9 and TRBJ1-5; no clear D. The germline V and J ends were trimmed by 0 bases and 0 bases, with 7 bases remaining between them. This CDR3 contains 15 residues. Germline V gene sequence: CDR1 SGDLS, CDR2 YYNGEE.

CDR3 bases: TGTGCCAGCAGTTATTTGGCAGGGAACACTGAAGCTTTCTTT. Translating it yields CASSYLAGNTEAFF. The V gene is TRBV6-5, the J gene TRBJ1-1; D is unclear. The CDR3 has 14 residues. The V gene lost 3 bases and the J gene lost 1 base, with 9 bases spanning the gap. Germline V gene data show CDR1 as MNHEY and CDR2 as SVGAGI.

The CDR3 protein is CASSVAGGLGNTGELFF. The CDR3 DNA follows: TGTGCCAGCAGCGTAGCGGGAGGGCTTGGGAACACCGGGGAGCTGTTTTTT. The rearrangement joins TRBV9 to TRBJ2-2; 8 bases line up with TRBD2. Trimming took 0 bases from V and 1 from J; bases not matched to a gene: 5. The CDR3 has 17 residues. Germline CDR1 reads SGDLS; CDR2 reads YYNGEE.

The genes are TRBV10-1 and TRBJ2-4, with D tentatively TRBD1 (5 bases). The V and J ends lost 0 bases and 8 bases respectively, with 8 bases between them. The CDR3 consists of 13 residues. Germline lookup yields CDR1 WNHNN and CDR2 SYGVQD (reference sequence). CDR3 protein: CASSESRGDIQYF. The CDR3 DNA follows: TGCGCCAGCAGTGAGTCAAGGGGTGACATTCAGTACTTC.